Listed below are T cell receptor beta chains from one sample, sequenced in a study of cytomegalovirus exposure and HLA in healthy donors. Sequencing was performed with immunoSEQ multiplex PCR; in TCRdb, only in-frame clones are kept and a portion is missing. The table lists about 35,000 clones, 75% to 85% of them singletons. Sequences were obtained from PBMCs. The receptors here all came from a male donor in good health and CMV-seronegative. Both conserved end residues are part of each CDR3. D genes are given only for firm matches. Rows may omit the clone size; those that give it use once, few, many or a size class.

TRBV5-3,-,TRBJ2-7,-,TGTGCCAGAAGCTTGGGGGCGAGTTCCTACGAGCAGTACTTC,CARSLGASSYEQYF
TRBV5-1,-,TRBJ1-4,-,TGCGCCAGCAGGCGACAGGACGGGACTGAAAAACTGTTTTTT,CASRRQDGTEKLFF
TRBV7-9,-,TRBJ2-7,-,TGTGCCAGCAGCCCGGGGACGGGGGAGGCGGGTGTGCAGTACTTC,CASSPGTGEAGVQYF
TRBV30,-,TRBJ1-1,-,TGTGCCTGGTCACGGGGGGACACTGAAGCTTTCTTT,CAWSRGDTEAFF
TRBV6-6,TRBD2,TRBJ2-3,-,TGTGCCAGCAGTTACCCTAGCGGGAGGGCCGGAGATACGCAGTATTTT,CASSYPSGRAGDTQYF
TRBV6-1,-,TRBJ1-3,-,TGTGCCAGCAGTGAACGGGGTTCTGGAAACACCATATATTTT,CASSERGSGNTIYF
TRBV30,TRBD2,TRBJ2-3,-,TGTGCCTGGACCCCCTCGTTAGCGGGAGATACGCAGTATTTT,CAWTPSLAGDTQYF
TRBV5-1,-,TRBJ2-5,-,TGCGCCAGCAGAGAACATGAGACCCAGTACTTC,CASREHETQYF
TRBV2,TRBD2,TRBJ2-1,-,TGTGCCAGCAGCCAGATGGGACTAGCGGGGTACAATGAGCAGTTCTTC,CASSQMGLAGYNEQFF
TRBV10-3,-,TRBJ2-7,-,TGTGCCAGTTCCAGTGGCGGGGCCTACGAGCAGTACTTC,CASSSGGAYEQYF
TRBV7-2,-,TRBJ2-3,-,TGTGCCAGCAGCTTAGCGAGGGCCACAGATACGCAGTATTTT,CASSLARATDTQYF
TRBV6-1,-,TRBJ1-2,few,TGTGCCAGCCTAATGACAGCTAACTATGGCTACACCTTC,CASLMTANYGYTF
TRBV9,-,TRBJ2-2,once,TGTGCCAGCAGCGTAGGGGGGGTCAGAACCGGGGAGCTGTTTTTT,CASSVGGVRTGELFF
TRBV5-4,-,TRBJ2-5,once,TGTGCCAGCAGCCAACTAGCCCGCCAAGAGACCCAGTACTTC,CASSQLARQETQYF
TRBV2,TRBD1,TRBJ1-2,-,TGTGCCAGGCGCTCAAGGACAGGGACCAGGGATGGCTACACCTTC,CARRSRTGTRDGYTF
TRBV6-4,TRBD1,TRBJ2-5,-,TGTGCCAGCAGCCTGGACAGGGGAGAGACCCAGTACTTC,CASSLDRGETQYF
TRBV27,-,TRBJ1-1,few,TGTGCCAGCAGTTTATCCGGACAGATGAACACTGAAGCTTTCTTT,CASSLSGQMNTEAFF
TRBV5-1,TRBD2,TRBJ2-3,-,TGCGCCAGCTCCGAAACCGGGACTAGCGGGGGCACCACAGATACGCAGTATTTT,CASSETGTSGGTTDTQYF
TRBV9,TRBD1,TRBJ1-5,-,TGTGCCAGCAGCAGAACCGACAGGGACAATCAGCCCCAGCATTTT,CASSRTDRDNQPQHF
TRBV6-1,TRBD2,TRBJ2-7,few,TGTGCCAGCAGTGGGGGACTAGCGGGTAGAACGCAATGCGAGCAGTACTTC,CASSGGLAGRTQCEQYF
TRBV19,TRBD1,TRBJ2-7,-,TGTGCCAGTTCGACAGGGGGCATAAATTACGAGCAGTACTTC,CASSTGGINYEQYF
TRBV6-5,-,TRBJ1-2,-,TGTGCCAGCAGTTACGAATTACAGGGTGACTATGGCTACACCTTC,CASSYELQGDYGYTF
TRBV6-1,-,TRBJ1-1,-,TGTGCCAGCAGTGAAGTCACAGGAGTTCAAGCTTTCTTT,CASSEVTGVQAFF
TRBV5-1,-,TRBJ1-1,-,TGCGCCAGCAGCCTGGGACGGGACACTGAAGCTTTCTTT,CASSLGRDTEAFF
TRBV29-1,TRBD1,TRBJ1-2,-,TGCAGCGGGGCGGAGGACAGGGGTGGCTACACCTTC,CSGAEDRGGYTF
TRBV9,TRBD1,TRBJ1-2,-,TGTGCCAGCAGCGCGGGCCTGACAGGGTTAGGCTACACCTTC,CASSAGLTGLGYTF
TRBV30,TRBD1,TRBJ2-5,-,TGTGCCTGGAGTTTAGCCGGGACAGGGGTCTGGGAGACCCAGTACTTC,CAWSLAGTGVWETQYF
TRBV7-9,-,TRBJ1-1,-,TGTGCCAGCAACTCCCAAGGGGTCATGAACACTGAAGCTTTCTTT,CASNSQGVMNTEAFF
TRBV2,TRBD1,TRBJ2-7,-,TGTGCCAGCAGGGGACAGGGGGCGTCCTACGAGCAGTACTTC,CASRGQGASYEQYF
TRBV27,TRBD2,TRBJ2-1,-,TGTGCCAGCAGTCCTCCGGGCCGGGGGGGCTACAATGAGCAGTTCTTC,CASSPPGRGGYNEQFF
TRBV11-1,-,TRBJ1-1,-,TGTGCCAGCAGCTTAGTCCGGAACACTGAAGCTTTCTTT,CASSLVRNTEAFF
TRBV15,TRBD2,TRBJ2-5,few,TGTGCCACCAGCAGAGATACCCCCTGGGGGGGACAAGAGACCCAGTACTTC,CATSRDTPWGGQETQYF
TRBV6-1,-,TRBJ2-2,-,TGTGCCAGCCCTAGGACACAGAACACCGGGGAGCTGTTTTTT,CASPRTQNTGELFF
TRBV5-1,-,TRBJ2-7,-,TGCGCCAGCAGCCCACCGGACAGAACCTACGAGCAGTACTTC,CASSPPDRTYEQYF
TRBV6-5,-,TRBJ2-7,-,TGTGCCAGCAGGACAGGAAGGTACGAGCAGTACTTC,CASRTGRYEQYF
TRBV7-3,TRBD2,TRBJ2-7,once,TGTGCCAGCAGCTCGGGACTAGCGGGCGAGCAGTACTTC,CASSSGLAGEQYF
TRBV28,-,TRBJ1-5,-,TGTGCCAGCAGCCCCGGAGGGCGGGATAGCAATCAGCCCCAGCATTTT,CASSPGGRDSNQPQHF
TRBV28,TRBD1,TRBJ1-4,few,TGTGCCAGCAGTGTAGACAGGGCGGGCGAAAAACTGTTTTTT,CASSVDRAGEKLFF
TRBV9,-,TRBJ1-1,-,TGTGCCAGCAGCTCCGAGGGGGGGCGTATCACTGAAGCTTTCTTT,CASSSEGGRITEAFF
TRBV6-8,-,TRBJ1-6,-,TGTGCCAGCAGTTACTCGAAAGGGAGGAATTCACCCCTCCACTTT,CASSYSKGRNSPLHF
TRBV11-2,TRBD2,TRBJ2-5,-,TGTGCCAGCAGCTTATGGGGGGGGGAGACCCAGTACTTC,CASSLWGGETQYF
TRBV5-6,TRBD2,TRBJ2-2,-,TGTGCCAGCAGCTCTAGCGGGAGGGTCACCGGGGAGCTGTTTTTT,CASSSSGRVTGELFF
TRBV28,-,TRBJ1-5,-,TGTGCCAGCAGTAGGCGCAGGGTGGATCAGCCCCAGCATTTT,CASSRRRVDQPQHF
TRBV27,-,TRBJ2-7,few,TGTGCCAGCAGCCAAAGAGGGAGTAATGTGGGCGAGCAGTACTTC,CASSQRGSNVGEQYF
TRBV6-1,-,TRBJ1-5,-,TGTGCCAGCAGTGATGCCGGGTCCGGGTGGGGCAATCAGCCCCAGCATTTT,CASSDAGSGWGNQPQHF
TRBV7-3,-,TRBJ1-1,-,TGTGCCAGCAGCCACGACAGGAACACTGAAGCTTTCTTT,CASSHDRNTEAFF
TRBV27,TRBD2,TRBJ2-2,-,TGTGCCAGCAGTTTCGGTGGCCAGCGGGGCGACACCGGGGAGCTGTTTTTT,CASSFGGQRGDTGELFF
TRBV9,TRBD1,TRBJ2-5,-,TGTGCCAGCAGCGCCCGCAGGGGGCGGGAGACCCAGTACTTC,CASSARRGRETQYF
TRBV6-1,-,TRBJ2-7,-,TGTGCCACCAGATGGGCCGGGGGCGAGCAGTACTTC,CATRWAGGEQYF
TRBV18,-,TRBJ1-4,-,TGTGCCAGCTCAGCCCGGGAACATGAAAAACTGTTTTTT,CASSAREHEKLFF
TRBV28,TRBD2,TRBJ2-1,-,TGTGCCAGCAGTTCGAAACTAGCGGGAACCTACAATGAGCAGTTCTTC,CASSSKLAGTYNEQFF
TRBV5-4,-,TRBJ2-7,-,TGTGCCAGCAGCGACCGGGACTACGAGCAGTACTTC,CASSDRDYEQYF
TRBV7-2,-,TRBJ1-4,-,TGTGCCAGCAGCCGGGACACGTTTTCAACTAATGAAAAACTGTTTTTT,CASSRDTFSTNEKLFF
TRBV19,-,TRBJ1-5,once,TGTGCCAGTAGTTTACAGGGTCGGCAGCCCCAGCATTTT,CASSLQGRQPQHF
TRBV7-6,TRBD1,TRBJ1-1,-,TGTGCCAGCAGGTCAGGGGGCGCGCACACTGAAGCTTTCTTT,CASRSGGAHTEAFF